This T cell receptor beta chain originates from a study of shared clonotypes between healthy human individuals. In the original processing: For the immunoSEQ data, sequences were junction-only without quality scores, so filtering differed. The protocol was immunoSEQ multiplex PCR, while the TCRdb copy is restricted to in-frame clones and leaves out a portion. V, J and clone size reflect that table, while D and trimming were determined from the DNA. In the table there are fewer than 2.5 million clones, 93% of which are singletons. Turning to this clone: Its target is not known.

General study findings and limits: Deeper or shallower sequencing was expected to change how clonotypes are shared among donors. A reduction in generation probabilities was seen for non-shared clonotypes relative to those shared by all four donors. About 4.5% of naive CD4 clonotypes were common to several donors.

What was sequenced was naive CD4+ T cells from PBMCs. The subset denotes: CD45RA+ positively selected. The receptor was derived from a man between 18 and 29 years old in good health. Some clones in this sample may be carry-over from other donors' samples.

CDR3 residues: CASSLESRNYGYTF. The CDR3 coding sequence is TGTGCCAGCAGCTTGGAGTCCCGAAACTATGGCTACACCTTC. The rearrangement uses TRBV13 and TRBJ1-2; D remains unclear. V lost 3 bases to trimming and J lost 2 bases, with 10 bases between them. CDR3 length: 14 residues. The germline CDR1 and CDR2 sequences are PRHDT and FYEKMQ (reference sequence). Supplemented by reference TRBV13 and TRBJ1-2, the full variable domain reads AAGVIQSPRHLIKEKRETATLKCYPIPRHDTVYWYQQGPGQDPQFLISFYEKMQSDKGSIPDRFSAQQFSDYHSELNMSSLELGDSALYFCASSLESRNYGYTFGSGTRLTVV.